This entry lists 26 T cell receptor beta chains sequenced from one sample in a study of read filtering for tumor transcriptome and immune sequencing (TCRdb year 2020). Sequencing used an Illumina HiSeq 4000. Starting from roughly 0.4 ug RNA, TCR libraries were constructed with the Immunoverse kit using molecular barcoded adaptors that cover the alpha/delta and beta/gamma chains. TCRdb ran its own pipeline on the public reads, namely fastp trimming at Q25 and MiXCR clone calling, and kept in-frame beta chains. All rows with the same CDR3 protein become a single entry with the most common DNA and genes. Here the sample has 20,000 to 25,000 distinct CDR3 sequences; roughly 15% occur a single time. The ten largest make up around three fifths of the sample. The material sequenced was a population of CD138-negative cells sorted from bone marrow. The cell subset or site label corresponds to: bone marrow mononuclear cells depleted of CD138+ plasma/myeloma cells by negative magnetic selection. Receptor source: a donor at least 40 years old with multiple myeloma.

As to this clonotype: Possible read error: a much larger clone is one base away. The chain recombines TRBV12-3 or TRBV12-4 with TRBJ2-2, with D perhaps TRBD1 (5 bases). This CDR3 spans 13 amino acids. The CDR3: CATSLESGGELFF. In nucleotides, the CDR3 is TGTGCCACCAGTTTAGAGTCAGGGGGGGAGCTGTTTTTT.

For this clonotype: A clone one base away is much larger, so this may be a read error. This rearrangement joins TRBV29-1 to TRBJ2-3; TRBD1 matches 9 bases. The CDR3 is 15 amino acids. CDR1 is SQVTM and CDR2 is ANQGSEA in the germline V gene. The CDR3 DNA sequence: TGCAGCGTCCACAGGGGGCAGGGTAGCTCAGATACGCTGTATTTT. Encoded protein: CSVHRGQGSSDTLYF.

The table lists this clonotype with a few counts. CDR3 residues: CASSLAEGTEAFF. The CDR3 DNA reads TGCGCCAGCAGCTTGGCGGAGGGGACTGAAGCTTTCTTT. The chain links TRBV5-1 to TRBJ1-1; D may be TRBD1 (5 bases). This CDR3 has 13 residues. Germline loops: CDR1 SGHRS, CDR2 YFSETQ. With 0 bases removed from V and 5 bases from J, the gap between germline ends came to 8 bases.

The table lists this clonotype with many counts. The rearrangement joins TRBV7-2 to TRBJ2-1; tentatively, D is TRBD2 (5 bases). Germline CDR1 SGHTA, CDR2 FQGNSA. V was pared by 5 bases and J by 1 base, with 12 bases between. CDR3 length: 15 amino acids. The CDR3 loop reads CASSLARESYNEQFF. In nucleotides, the CDR3 is TGTGCCAGCAGCCTCGCTAGGGAGTCCTACAATGAGCAGTTCTTC. The variable domain in full, completed from reference TRBV7-2 and TRBJ2-1, reads GAGVSQSPSNKVTEKGKDVELRCDPISGHTALYWYRQSLGQGLEFLIYFQGNSAPDKSGLPSDRFSAERTGGSVSTLTIQRTQQEDSAVYLCASSLARESYNEQFFGPGTRLTVL.

This clonotype was picked up many times. The chain carries TRBV28 and TRBJ1-1; D remains ambiguous. Germline assignment: CDR1 MDHEN and CDR2 SYDVKM. The CDR3 has 15 residues. Trimming took 7 bases from V and 3 from J, leaving 18 bases between them. CDR3 in amino acids: CASTLGSAWDTEAFF. The CDR3, as DNA: TGTGCCAGCACCCTGGGGTCTGCTTGGGACACTGAAGCTTTCTTT.

This clonotype was observed at least ten times. This chain connects TRBV6-5 to TRBJ2-3; D possibly corresponds to TRBD2 (6 bases). CDR3 length: 14 amino acids. Germline V gene sequence: CDR1 MNHEY, CDR2 SVGAGI. With 4 bases removed from V and 6 bases from J, the gap between germline ends came to 14 bases. The CDR3 protein is CASSSPWAGDTQYF. CDR3 nucleotide sequence: TGTGCCAGCAGTTCCCCGTGGGCGGGGGATACGCAGTATTTT.

This clonotype was found a few times. A much larger clone is a single base away; this may be a read error. The chain joins TRBV28 to TRBJ2-7; 8 bases agree with TRBD1. This CDR3 is 13 amino acids long. Germline CDR1 MDHEN, CDR2 SYDVKM. For the CDR3, the DNA is TGTGCCAGCAGCATCGACAGGGGCTACGAGCAGTGCTTC. The encoded protein is CASSIDRGYEQCF.

This clonotype has only a few counts. Sequence at one end of the junction differs from germline and may be a read error. This chain uses TRBV10-3 with TRBJ1-5; no definite D call. The length of the CDR3 is 14 residues. Germline values: CDR1 ENHRY, CDR2 SYGVKD. CDR3 sequence: CASSESRYNQPQHF. The DNA for the CDR3 is TGCGCCAGCAGTGAGTCGCGGTACAATCAGCCCCAGCATTTT.

There are many counts of this clonotype. This chain uses TRBV18 with TRBJ1-1, with a tentative D call TRBD1 (5 bases). Per germline, CDR1 KGHSH and CDR2 LQKENI. The CDR3 extends over 13 amino acids. V gave up 3 bases and J gave up 6 bases, with 11 bases separating them. CDR3 DNA: TGTGCCAGCTCACCTCCACAGGAGTCTGAAGCTTTCTTT. Its translation: CASSPPQESEAFF.

Only a few counts were recorded for this clonotype. This rearrangement joins TRBV27 to TRBJ2-3, with unresolved D. Trimming pared 0 bases from V and 10 bases from J, leaving 17 bases between. Germline CDR1 MNHEY, CDR2 SMNVEV (reference sequence). CDR3 length equals 15 residues. The CDR3 DNA follows: TGTGCCAGCAGTTTATCCCCCCAAAATGCTGGATCGCAGTATTTT. It encodes CASSLSPQNAGSQYF.

This clonotype is a singleton in its sample. It may be a read error: a sequence one base away is much more abundant. CDR3 region: CASSLSEAQYF. CDR3 DNA sequence: TGTGCCAGCAGTTTAAGCGAGGCCCAGTACTTC. The chain carries TRBV28 and TRBJ2-5; D gene uncertain. Germline CDR1 and CDR2: MDHEN and SYDVKM. Deletions cut 2 bases from V and 9 bases from J, with 7 bases between. This CDR3 comprises 11 residues. Full variable domain (remainder filled in from reference TRBV28 and TRBJ2-5): DVKVTQSSRYLVKRTGEKVFLECVQDMDHENMFWYRQDPGLGLRLIYFSYDVKMKEKGDIPEGYSVSREKKERFSLILESASTNQTSMYLCASSLSEAQYFGPGTRLLVL.

Only a few counts were recorded for this clonotype. J is TRBJ2-6 and V is TRBV2; D perhaps matches TRBD1 (5 bases). The germline gives CDR1 SNHLY, CDR2 FYNNEI. Trimming pared 3 bases from V and 3 bases from J, leaving 9 bases between. This CDR3 contains 15 residues. The CDR3 protein is CASSEQGGGANVLTF. The CDR3 region has the DNA TGTGCCAGCAGTGAGCAGGGCGGTGGGGCCAACGTCCTGACTTTC.

This clonotype appeared many times. The chain couples TRBV7-9 to TRBJ2-7; unclear D gene. V lost 5 bases to trimming and J lost 4 bases, with 15 bases between them. Germline CDR1 SEHNR, CDR2 FQNEAQ (reference sequence). The CDR3 length is 14 residues. CDR3 bases: TGTGCCAGCAGCCCCCCGGCCAAGGAGTACGAGCAGTACTTC. Translated, it gives CASSPPAKEYEQYF. The complete variable domain, with remaining parts taken from reference TRBV7-9 and TRBJ2-7, reads DTGVSQNPRHKITKRGQNVTFRCDPISEHNRLYWYRQTLGQGPEFLTYFQNEAQLEKSRLLSDRFSAERPKGSFSTLEIQRTEQGDSAMYLCASSPPAKEYEQYFGPGTRLTVT.

V usage is TRBV11-2 and J usage is TRBJ2-3, with 8 bases identical to TRBD1. After removal of 5 bases from V and 6 bases from J, the junction contained 13 bases not matched to a gene. Germline CDR1 SGHAT, CDR2 FQNNGV. This CDR3 has 16 residues. CDR3 protein: CASSAMDRDLEDTQYF. The CDR3 DNA follows: TGTGCCAGCAGCGCTATGGACAGGGATCTTGAGGATACGCAGTATTTT.

This clonotype was recorded many times. The CDR3: CASSLAWGLYYEQYF. CDR3 in DNA: TGTGCCAGCAGCTTAGCGTGGGGTCTTTACTACGAGCAGTACTTC. The genes are TRBV7-2 and TRBJ2-7; D is undetermined. CDR3 size: 15 residues. CDR1 and CDR2 from the germline V gene are SGHTA and FQGNSA. Trimming removed 0 bases from V and 3 bases from J, with 12 bases in between. Full variable domain (missing parts from reference TRBV7-2 and TRBJ2-7): GAGVSQSPSNKVTEKGKDVELRCDPISGHTALYWYRQSLGQGLEFLIYFQGNSAPDKSGLPSDRFSAERTGGSVSTLTIQRTQQEDSAVYLCASSLAWGLYYEQYFGPGTRLTVT.

This clonotype was found many times. The V call is TRBV29-1, the J call TRBJ2-2; tentative D call: TRBD1 (6 bases). The CDR3 sequence is 14 residues long. CDR1 is SQVTM, CDR2 ANQGSEA, per germline. V lost 6 bases to trimming and J lost 6 bases, with 17 bases between them. In DNA form, the CDR3 reads TGCAGCGTGACAGGTGCTTTAGGTTCCGGGGAGCTGTTTTTT. This sequence encodes CSVTGALGSGELFF.

This clonotype was recorded at least ten times. V usage is TRBV20-1 and J usage is TRBJ2-5, with 8 bases fitting TRBD2. The length of the CDR3 is 16 residues. Germline lookup yields CDR1 DFQATT and CDR2 SNEGSKA (reference sequence). V lost 4 bases and J lost 9; bases outside the gene matches: 19. The CDR3 DNA sequence: TGCAGTGCTAAACCAAGACTCGGGACTAGAGTTCAGGCCCAGTACTTC. Protein product: CSAKPRLGTRVQAQYF.

For this clonotype: A much larger clonotype is one base distant, so this may be a read error. No conserved phenylalanine or tryptophan ends this CDR3, so it is likely a read error. The rearrangement joins TRBV7-6 to TRBJ2-2, with D perhaps TRBD1 (6 bases). V lost 1 base, J lost 6 bases, and 15 bases lay in between. Germline CDR1 SGHVS, CDR2 FNYEAQ. The CDR3 runs to 16 residues. The CDR3 nucleotides read TGTGCCAGCAGCTTAGTACTTATGCAGGGGTCCGGGGAGCTGTTTTTA. Protein product: CASSLVLMQGSGELFL.

This clonotype appeared many times. The chain uses TRBV10-3 and TRBJ1-5; D not certain. The CDR3 has 14 amino acids. Looked up from germline, CDR1 is ENHRY and CDR2 is SYGVKD. DNA for the CDR3: TGTACCTTCAGTGCAAATAGGACCAATCAGCCCCAGCATTTT. It is translated as CTFSANRTNQPQHF.

This clonotype has a count of ten or more. This sequence joins TRBV28 and TRBJ2-5; 11 bases line up with TRBD1. The V gene's germline CDR1 is MDHEN and CDR2 SYDVKM. The CDR3 has 16 residues. J was trimmed by 5 bases and V by 5 bases; bases with no gene match: 10. CDR3 DNA: TGTGCCAGCAGTCCCACCGGGACAGGGGGTTGGGAGACCCAGTACTTC. Translation gives CASSPTGTGGWETQYF.

This clonotype came up many times. J is TRBJ2-1 and V is TRBV7-9; the D is unclear. Trimming pared 5 bases from V and 12 bases from J, leaving 8 bases between. The CDR3 totals 10 residues. Germline-derived CDR1 and CDR2 are SEHNR and FQNEAQ (reference sequence). The CDR3 region is CASSPWGQFF. CDR3 nucleotide sequence: TGTGCCAGCAGCCCTTGGGGGCAGTTCTTC.

A single count supports this clonotype. Only one base separates this from a far larger clonotype, so it likely reflects a read error. The CDR3 is CASSPPNVDEQFF. DNA for the CDR3: TGTGCCAGCAGCCCTCCTAATGTCGATGAGCAGTTCTTC. The chain couples TRBV5-6 to TRBJ2-1; no clear D gene. With 4 bases removed from V and 8 bases from J, the gap between germline ends came to 13 bases. Per germline, CDR1 SGHDT and CDR2 YYEEEE. The CDR3 has 13 residues.

This clonotype was seen ten or more times. The V gene is TRBV7-9, the J gene TRBJ2-1; D might be TRBD2 (6 bases). V lost 5 bases, J lost 7 bases, and 18 bases lay in between. The CDR3 consists of 15 residues. Germline assignment: CDR1 SEHNR and CDR2 FQNEAQ (reference sequence). CDR3: CASSPGELAENEQFF. The DNA for the CDR3 is TGTGCCAGCAGCCCGGGGGAGCTGGCGGAGAATGAGCAGTTCTTC. Full variable domain (missing parts from reference TRBV7-9 and TRBJ2-1): DTGVSQNPRHKITKRGQNVTFRCDPISEHNRLYWYRQTLGQGPEFLTYFQNEAQLEKSRLLSDRFSAERPKGSFSTLEIQRTEQGDSAMYLCASSPGELAENEQFFGPGTRLTVL.

This clonotype turned up a few times. Since a much larger clone is just one base distant, this may be a read error. The chain joins TRBV6-5 to TRBJ1-1, with unresolved D. The V end was cut by 8 bases, the J end by 1 base, with 11 bases between. This CDR3 spans 13 amino acids. Germline values: CDR1 MNHEY, CDR2 SVGAGI. CDR3 sequence reads: CASLGRKNTEAFF. Written as DNA, the CDR3 is TGTGCCAGCCTAGGACGGAAGAACACTGAAGCTTTCTTT.

This clonotype has at least ten counts. The chain carries TRBV12-3 or TRBV12-4 and TRBJ2-5; D gene ambiguous. V lost 5 bases and J lost 5, with 9 bases in between. CDR3 length equals 12 residues. The CDR3: CASSPTVETQYF. CDR3 nucleotides: TGTGCCAGCAGTCCAACCGTCGAGACCCAGTACTTC.

This clonotype showed up many times. V is TRBV4-2 and J is TRBJ1-5, with D hard to call. Germline V gene sequence: CDR1 LGHNA, CDR2 YNFKEQ. Trimming stripped 0 bases from V and 3 bases from J, with 9 bases between. The CDR3 extends over 15 amino acids. The CDR3 DNA reads TGTGCCAGCAGCCAAGAGAGCAGGTCCAATCAGCCCCAGCATTTT. Protein sequence: CASSQESRSNQPQHF.